These 26 T cell receptor beta chains came from one sample sequenced in a study of blood T cell repertoires in COVID-19. Data came from immunoSEQ multiplex PCR; TCRdb stores just in-frame clones and leaves some out. The sample has a few hundred thousand clones, 85% seen once. Sequenced sample: peripheral blood. The receptors originated from a young woman with acute or convalescent COVID-19.

This chain joins TRBV11-3 and TRBJ2-1; the match to TRBD2 covers 10 bases. Germline V gives CDR1 SGHNT, CDR2 YENEEA. J was trimmed by 5 bases and V by 2 bases; bases with no gene match: 0. This CDR3 contains 14 residues. CDR3 residues: CASSLLAGDNEQFF. Written as DNA, the CDR3 is TGTGCCAGCAGCTTACTAGCGGGGGACAATGAGCAGTTCTTC.

The V and J genes are TRBV6-5 and TRBJ2-1; TRBD2 aligns across 7 bases. The CDR3 is 15 amino acids. CDR1 and CDR2 from the germline V gene are MNHEY and SVGAGI. Germline trimming cut 6 bases from V and 4 bases from J; bases unmatched to any gene: 9. CDR3 in amino acids: CASREAASGYNEQFF. In DNA, the CDR3 is TGTGCCAGCAGGGAGGCGGCTAGCGGTTACAATGAGCAGTTCTTC.

The chain is built from TRBV12-3 or TRBV12-4 and TRBJ1-2; D gene ambiguous. The CDR3 runs to 13 residues. V was cut by 5 bases and J by 7 bases, with 14 bases left in between. Written as DNA, the CDR3 is TGTGCCAGCAGTCGATGGGCGGGCAGTGGCTACACCTTC. Amino acids: CASSRWAGSGYTF.

The chain couples TRBV4-1 to TRBJ1-1; D perhaps matches TRBD1 (5 bases). CDR1 is MGHRA, CDR2 YSYEKL, per germline. CDR3 length: 14 amino acids. Trimming took 0 bases from V and 0 from J, leaving 5 bases between them. This CDR3 reads CASSQDRVNTEAFF. The CDR3, as DNA: TGCGCCAGCAGCCAAGACAGGGTGAACACTGAAGCTTTCTTT.

The V and J genes are TRBV27 and TRBJ1-1; TRBD1 matches 7 bases. The CDR3 sequence is 16 residues long. After removal of 4 bases from V and 0 bases from J, the junction contained 8 bases not matched to a gene. Germline V gene sequence: CDR1 MNHEY, CDR2 SMNVEV (reference sequence). The CDR3 sequence is CASSSDRVYLNTEAFF. In nucleotides, the CDR3 is TGTGCCAGCAGTTCAGACAGGGTCTACCTGAACACTGAAGCTTTCTTT.

This clone was detected only a few times. The chain links TRBV5-4 to TRBJ2-6; a weak D match, TRBD2 (6 bases). The CDR3 length is 14 residues. Trimming stripped 4 bases from V and 2 bases from J, with 7 bases between. Germline lookup yields CDR1 SGHNT and CDR2 YYREEE (reference sequence). CDR3 protein: CASSAGPGANVLTF. In DNA form, the CDR3 reads TGTGCCAGCAGCGCGGGGCCTGGGGCCAACGTCCTGACTTTC. The variable domain in full, with the rest retrieved from reference TRBV5-4 and TRBJ2-6, is ETGVTQSPTHLIKTRGQQVTLRCSSQSGHNTVSWYQQALGQGPQFIFQYYREEENGRGNFPPRFSGLQFPNYSSELNVNALELDDSALYLCASSAGPGANVLTFGAGSRLTVL.

The chain has TRBV30 and TRBJ1-2, with 8 bases fitting TRBD1. V was clipped by 8 bases and J by 3 bases; unmatched bases: 8. The CDR3 runs 13 residues. Germline values: CDR1 GTSNPN, CDR2 SVGIG (reference sequence). CDR3 nucleotides: TGTGCCCTGATGGACAGGGAGGACTATGGCTACACCTTC. Translating it yields CALMDREDYGYTF.

CDR3 DNA sequence: TGTGCCAGCAGTTACTCGAATCGCAGGTCCCATGGCTACACCTTC. It encodes CASSYSNRRSHGYTF. The gene calls are TRBV6-6 and TRBJ1-2; D unresolved. This CDR3 contains 15 residues. With 0 bases removed from V and 6 bases from J, the gap between germline ends came to 14 bases. The germline CDR1 and CDR2 sequences are MNHNY and SVGAGI (reference sequence).

The chain couples TRBV19 to TRBJ1-6; D gene uncertain. The CDR3 covers 13 residues. CDR1 and CDR2 from the germline V gene are LNHDA and SQIVND (reference sequence). V lost 3 bases, J lost 9 bases, and 9 bases lay in between. CDR3: CASSMGLTSPLHF. The CDR3, as DNA: TGTGCCAGTAGTATGGGCCTTACTTCACCCCTCCACTTT.

The V and J genes are TRBV5-4 and TRBJ2-5; 8 bases line up with TRBD1. Germline-derived CDR1 and CDR2 are SGHNT and YYREEE (reference sequence). V trimming: 4 bases; J trimming: 9 bases; junction bases outside the gene matches: 11. This CDR3 is built from 14 residues. CDR3 loop: CASSTGQERSAQYF. The CDR3, as DNA: TGTGCCAGCAGCACGGGACAGGAAAGATCAGCCCAGTACTTC.

The V and J genes are TRBV2 and TRBJ1-4; maybe TRBD1 (6 bases). Germline CDR1 reads SNHLY; CDR2 reads FYNNEI. The CDR3 is 14 amino acids. V shed 9 bases and J shed 6 bases, with 17 bases lying between them. CDR3 in DNA: TGTGCCAGTAATGGGGGTACAGGGCATGAAAAACTGTTTTTT. It specifies CASNGGTGHEKLFF. The full variable domain, with the rest looked up from reference TRBV2 and TRBJ1-4, is EPEVTQTPSHQVTQMGQEVILRCVPISNHLYFYWYRQILGQKVEFLVSFYNNEISEKSEIFDDQFSVERPDGSNFTLKIRSTKLEDSAMYFCASNGGTGHEKLFFGSGTQLSVL.

This clone is a singleton in its sample. The chain is built from TRBV5-6 and TRBJ2-7; D is possibly TRBD1 (6 bases). CDR3 length: 15 amino acids. V dropped 4 bases and J dropped 0 bases, with 14 bases sitting between them. The germline V gene encodes CDR1 SGHDT and CDR2 YYEEEE. This chain's CDR3 is CASSPMTGFSYEQYF. CDR3 DNA sequence: TGTGCCAGCAGCCCTATGACAGGATTCTCCTACGAGCAGTACTTC.

As concerns this clone: This may stem from a read error, because a much larger clone lies one nucleotide away. J is TRBJ1-1 and V is TRBV5-6, with TRBD1 identical over 10 bases. The ends lost 3 bases at V and 4 bases at J; junction bases unmatched: 0. This CDR3 region has 13 residues. Germline CDR1 reads SGHDT; CDR2 reads YYEEEE. Here the CDR3 DNA reads TGTGCCAGCAGCTGGACAGGGGGCACTGAAGCTTTCTTT. Its protein is CASSWTGGTEAFF.

This clone has just a few counts. This chain uses TRBV4-2 with TRBJ2-7, with 7 bases identical to TRBD2. Losses at the gene ends were 0 bases for V and 4 bases for J; bases not matched to a gene: 9. This CDR3 is built from 16 residues. Per the germline V gene, CDR1 is LGHNA and CDR2 is YNFKEQ. CDR3 nucleotide sequence: TGTGCCAGCAGCCAAGACCCCACGGGGGGATTTTACGAGCAGTACTTC. This gives the protein CASSQDPTGGFYEQYF.

The table lists this clone with a count of one. The chain is built from TRBV5-1 and TRBJ2-2, with 14 bases fitting TRBD2. In germline, CDR1 is SGHRS, CDR2 YFSETQ. This CDR3 has 17 residues. The ends lost 4 bases at V and 5 bases at J; junction bases unmatched: 7. The CDR3 sequence is CASSRRLAGGLTGELFF. CDR3 DNA: TGCGCCAGCAGCCGTCGACTAGCGGGAGGGCTGACCGGGGAGCTGTTTTTT.

The chain is built from TRBV6-5 and TRBJ1-1; 8 nucleotides match TRBD1. Looked up from germline, CDR1 is MNHEY and CDR2 is SVGAGI. V dropped 1 base and J dropped 12; count of bases not matched to a gene: 10. The CDR3 loop spans 14 amino acids. CDR3 nucleotide sequence: TGTGCCAGCAGTTACTGGGTTGGACAGGGCCGAACTTTCTTT. Protein product: CASSYWVGQGRTFF.

This sequence joins TRBV6-2 or TRBV6-3 and TRBJ2-2; the D is unclear. The germline gives CDR1 MNHEY, CDR2 SVGEGT. V gave up 6 bases and J gave up 0 bases, with 8 bases separating them. The CDR3 extends over 14 amino acids. The CDR3 spells CASSDTPNTGELFF. The CDR3 DNA is TGTGCCAGCAGCGACACTCCGAACACCGGGGAGCTGTTTTTT.

This chain joins TRBV30 and TRBJ2-3; 11 bases line up with TRBD2. The CDR3 sequence is 16 residues long. Germline-derived CDR1 and CDR2 are GTSNPN and SVGIG (reference sequence). With V trimmed by 4 bases and J by 2 bases, 8 bases remained unmatched. CDR3 DNA sequence: TGTGCCTGGACCGCCGGGACTAGCGGAACCACAGATACGCAGTATTTT. Translation gives CAWTAGTSGTTDTQYF.

The V and J genes are TRBV11-2 and TRBJ1-1, with 8 bases matching TRBD1. Losses at the gene ends were 1 base for V and 5 bases for J; bases not matched to a gene: 6. Germline V gene data show CDR1 as SGHAT and CDR2 as FQNNGV. CDR3 length: 15 residues. CDR3 DNA sequence: TGTGCCAGCAGCTTAGTAGGACAGGGCCTTACTGAAGCTTTCTTT. It is translated as CASSLVGQGLTEAFF.

This clone was picked up a small number of times. V is TRBV6-6 and J is TRBJ1-2, with D possibly being TRBD1 (5 bases). Looked up from germline, CDR1 is MNHNY and CDR2 is SVGAGI (reference sequence). V lost 5 bases, J lost 8 bases, and 24 bases lay in between. The CDR3 length is 16 residues. CDR3 coding DNA: TGTGCCAGCAGTCGCCGGACGGGGGGTAGCAGGTACGGCTACACCTTC. Translated, it gives CASSRRTGGSRYGYTF.

This clone is a singleton in its sample. The chain joins TRBV7-9 to TRBJ2-7; D is perhaps TRBD1 (6 bases). CDR1 is SEHNR, CDR2 FQNEAQ, per germline (reference sequence). Trimming pared 5 bases from V and 6 bases from J, leaving 11 bases between. The CDR3 length is 12 residues. The CDR3 loop reads CASSAGAPEQYF. The CDR3, as DNA: TGTGCCAGCAGCGCAGGGGCCCCCGAGCAGTACTTC.

This CDR3 reads CASSPRTGGGEAFF. In DNA form, the CDR3 reads TGCGCCAGCAGCCCTCGGACAGGGGGCGGTGAAGCTTTCTTT. The chain carries TRBV5-1 and TRBJ1-1; TRBD1 matches 11 bases. Per germline, CDR1 SGHRS and CDR2 YFSETQ. The CDR3 consists of 14 residues. V lost 4 bases to trimming and J lost 7 bases; unmatched junction nucleotides: 6. The full variable domain, with the rest looked up from reference TRBV5-1 and TRBJ1-1, is KAGVTQTPRYLIKTRGQQVTLSCSPISGHRSVSWYQQTPGQGLQFLFEYFSETQRNKGNFPGRFSGRQFSNSRSEMNVSTLELGDSALYLCASSPRTGGGEAFFGQGTRLTVV.

The V and J genes are TRBV5-1 and TRBJ2-7; D unclear. Per germline, CDR1 SGHRS and CDR2 YFSETQ. The germline V and J ends were trimmed by 1 base and 2 bases, with 4 bases remaining between them. This CDR3 spans 12 amino acids. CDR3 coding DNA: TGCGCCAGCAGCTTGTTCGCCTACGAGCAGTACTTC. Amino acid sequence: CASSLFAYEQYF. The full variable domain, rest sourced from reference TRBV5-1 and TRBJ2-7, is KAGVTQTPRYLIKTRGQQVTLSCSPISGHRSVSWYQQTPGQGLQFLFEYFSETQRNKGNFPGRFSGRQFSNSRSEMNVSTLELGDSALYLCASSLFAYEQYFGPGTRLTVT.

The V call is TRBV2, the J call TRBJ1-5; D is possibly TRBD1 (6 bases). CDR3 length: 16 amino acids. V shed 6 bases and J shed 4 bases, with 19 bases lying between them. Per the germline V gene, CDR1 is SNHLY and CDR2 is FYNNEI. The CDR3 reads CASSIPTGLGNQPQHF. For the CDR3, the DNA is TGTGCCAGCAGCATACCTACAGGGTTGGGTAATCAGCCCCAGCATTTT.

The gene calls are TRBV15 and TRBJ2-2, with 11 bases lining up with TRBD1. Per germline, CDR1 LNHNV and CDR2 YYDKDF (reference sequence). The V and J ends lost 5 bases and 2 bases, in that order; junction bases with no gene match: 4. The CDR3 totals 16 residues. The CDR3 DNA follows: TGTGCCACCAGCTCTCGGACAGGGGGCAACACCGGGGAGCTGTTTTTT. Amino acid sequence: CATSSRTGGNTGELFF. The whole variable domain, filled in from reference TRBV15 and TRBJ2-2, reads DAMVIQNPRYQVTQFGKPVTLSCSQTLNHNVMYWYQQKSSQAPKLLFHYYDKDFNNEADTPDNFQSRRPNTSFCFLDIRSPGLGDTAMYLCATSSRTGGNTGELFFGEGSRLTVL.

J is TRBJ2-3 and V is TRBV19; 7 nucleotides match TRBD2. CDR1 and CDR2 (germline): LNHDA, SQIVND (reference sequence). The J segment lost 5 bases and the V segment lost 3 bases, leaving 5 bases of the junction unmatched. CDR3 length equals 14 residues. CDR3 DNA sequence: TGTGCCAGTAGTATTGGGGAGGGCGGAGATACGCAGTATTTT. Residues: CASSIGEGGDTQYF.